The next 3 T cell receptor beta chains were all read from a single sample in a study of beta chain features in type 1 diabetes. The authors reverse transcribed all of the isolated RNA, so sequencing captured expressed TCRB transcripts. The repertoire was sequenced with immunoSEQ multiplex PCR; TCRdb's copy has only in-frame clones and lacks some. The sample has approximately 340,000 clones; more than 12% are singletons. Material for sequencing was naive CD4+ T cells from blood. All receptors come from a woman under 30 in good health.

The table lists this clone with a few counts. The chain links TRBV30 to TRBJ2-7; D unclear. This CDR3 has 14 residues. Trimming stripped 0 bases from V and 0 bases from J, with 9 bases between. The germline V gene encodes CDR1 GTSNPN and CDR2 SVGIG (reference sequence). CDR3 sequence reads: CAWSVPASSYEQYF. The DNA of the CDR3 is TGTGCCTGGAGTGTACCCGCGAGCTCCTACGAGCAGTACTTC. Combining the CDR3 with reference TRBV30 and TRBJ2-7 gives the whole variable domain SQTIHQWPATLVQPVGSPLSLECTVEGTSNPNLYWYRQAAGRGLQLLFYSVGIGQISSEVPQNLSASRPQDRQFILSSKKLLLSDSGFYLCAWSVPASSYEQYFGPGTRLTVT.

The table lists this clone with a few counts. The V call is TRBV30, the J call TRBJ2-7; D is unclear. The germline CDR1 and CDR2 sequences are GTSNPN and SVGIG (reference sequence). With 1 base removed from V and 3 bases from J, the gap between germline ends came to 7 bases. The CDR3 covers 12 residues. In DNA, the CDR3 is TGTGCCTGGAGTGACGCGCGCTACGAGCAGTACTTC. As protein: CAWSDARYEQYF.

V gene TRBV5-8 combines with J gene TRBJ2-2, with 10 bases lining up with TRBD1. CDR1 is SGHTS and CDR2 is YDEGEE in the germline V gene. Trimming cost V 3 bases and J 4 bases; bases outside gene matches: 3. The CDR3 has 15 residues. CDR3 DNA sequence: TGTGCCAGCAGCTCGGGACAGGGGAGCACCGGGGAGCTGTTTTTT. Protein: CASSSGQGSTGELFF.